These 30 T cell receptor beta chains originate from one sample sequenced in a study of blood T cell repertoires in COVID-19. This table comes from immunoSEQ multiplex PCR, and its TCRdb copy is limited to in-frame clones, with some not included. The repertoire holds approximately 220,000 clones, with 80% to 90% as singletons. The source material was PBMCs or T cells enriched from blood (not recorded which). These receptors came from a woman younger than 45 with acute COVID-19.

In DNA form, the CDR3 reads TGTGCCAGCAGTACCCCTACAGGTTGGAGCAATCAGCCCCAGCATTTT. Its translation is CASSTPTGWSNQPQHF. This sequence joins TRBV6-6 and TRBJ1-5; D might be TRBD1 (5 bases). The V gene lost 5 bases and the J gene lost 1 base, with 15 bases spanning the gap. CDR1 MNHNY and CDR2 SVGAGI come from the germline V gene (reference sequence). This CDR3 is built from 16 residues.

This chain connects TRBV9 to TRBJ2-5; 8 bases agree with TRBD1. This CDR3 is built from 15 residues. Trimming removed 2 bases from V and 2 bases from J; junction bases left unmatched: 5. CDR1 is SGDLS and CDR2 is YYNGEE in the germline V gene. The CDR3 sequence is CASSVDRGSQETQYF. CDR3 bases: TGTGCCAGCAGCGTTGACAGGGGCAGTCAAGAGACCCAGTACTTC.

V is TRBV30 and J is TRBJ1-6; 7 bases align to TRBD1. With V trimmed by 0 bases and J by 3 bases, 11 bases remained unmatched. Germline lookup yields CDR1 GTSNPN and CDR2 SVGIG (reference sequence). This CDR3 region has 18 residues. CDR3 in amino acids: CAWSVSRTGPDYNSPLHF. The CDR3 nucleotides read TGTGCCTGGAGTGTATCACGGACAGGCCCGGACTATAATTCACCCCTCCACTTT.

The gene calls are TRBV7-2 and TRBJ1-5; D ambiguous. Trimming removed 1 base from V and 1 base from J, with 11 bases in between. This CDR3 contains 16 residues. Germline values: CDR1 SGHTA, CDR2 FQGNSA. The CDR3 spells CASSLVPTVSNQPQHF. DNA for the CDR3: TGTGCCAGCAGCTTAGTCCCCACAGTCAGCAATCAGCCCCAGCATTTT.

This rearrangement joins TRBV27 to TRBJ2-3; 15 bases agree with TRBD2. The CDR3 has 18 amino acids. Germline V CDR1 and CDR2: MNHEY, SMNVEV (reference sequence). With V trimmed by 7 bases and J by 1 base, 9 bases remained unmatched. As DNA, the CDR3 is TGTGCCAGCATCCGGACTAGCGGGGGGGTCTTCCGCACAGATACGCAGTATTTT. As protein: CASIRTSGGVFRTDTQYF.

The CDR3 reads CASSLGQGSSYEQYF. CDR3 coding DNA: TGTGCCAGCAGCTTAGGGCAGGGCAGCTCCTACGAGCAGTACTTC. The V and J genes are TRBV7-6 and TRBJ2-7, with D perhaps matching TRBD1 (5 bases). This CDR3 is built from 15 residues. The germline V gene has CDR1 SGHVS and CDR2 FNYEAQ. The V and J ends lost 1 base and 0 bases respectively, with 10 bases between them.

This clone was observed a single time. The V and J genes are TRBV5-8 and TRBJ2-2, with 7 nucleotides matching TRBD2. The CDR3 has 15 residues. Per germline, CDR1 SGHTS and CDR2 YDEGEE. Trimming cost V 6 bases and J 2 bases; bases outside gene matches: 7. CDR3: CASTDGGINTGELFF. The CDR3 bases are TGTGCCAGCACCGACGGGGGGATAAACACCGGGGAGCTGTTTTTT.

The CDR3 DNA reads as TGTGCCAGCAGTTATGGAGGGTTGCAGCCCCAGCATTTT. Translated: CASSYGGLQPQHF. The chain has TRBV12-3 or TRBV12-4 and TRBJ1-5, with D unresolved. Trimming left V 4 bases short and J 7 bases short, with 11 bases between. The CDR3 runs 13 residues.

This chain uses TRBV5-1 with TRBJ1-4; 8 bases map to TRBD1. The CDR3 runs to 14 residues. Germline V gives CDR1 SGHRS, CDR2 YFSETQ. The V segment lost 4 bases and the J segment 6 bases; nucleotides outside the gene matches: 5. CDR3 coding DNA: TGCGCCAGCAGCGCAACAGGGGGTGATGAAAAACTGTTTTTT. Encoded protein: CASSATGGDEKLFF. The full variable domain, with the rest looked up from reference TRBV5-1 and TRBJ1-4, is KAGVTQTPRYLIKTRGQQVTLSCSPISGHRSVSWYQQTPGQGLQFLFEYFSETQRNKGNFPGRFSGRQFSNSRSEMNVSTLELGDSALYLCASSATGGDEKLFFGSGTQLSVL.

This clone was found a few times. The chain employs TRBV11-2 and TRBJ1-3; D possibly corresponds to TRBD1 (6 bases). Germline V lookup: CDR1 SGHAT, CDR2 FQNNGV. V was shortened by 4 bases and J by 4 bases, with 8 bases between the two germline ends. CDR3 size: 13 residues. CDR3 DNA sequence: TGTGCCAGCAGCTGGACAGCAGGAAACACCATATATTTT. Protein: CASSWTAGNTIYF.

J is TRBJ2-7 and V is TRBV27; perhaps TRBD2 as D (5 bases). From germline, CDR1 is MNHEY and CDR2 SMNVEV (reference sequence). This CDR3 comprises 15 residues. The V and J ends lost 6 bases and 3 bases respectively, with 18 bases between them. The CDR3 DNA sequence: TGTGCCAGCAGCCCTTGGTCATCCGGGGACTACGAGCAGTACTTC. Translation gives CASSPWSSGDYEQYF.

The J gene is TRBJ2-1, the V gene TRBV9; a possible D gene is TRBD2 (6 bases). CDR3 length equals 12 residues. V lost 4 bases to trimming and J lost 9 bases, with 11 bases between them. CDR1 and CDR2 (germline): SGDLS, YYNGEE. In DNA form, the CDR3 reads TGTGCCAGCAGCCAGCGGGTCGGTGAGCAGTTCTTC. Protein product: CASSQRVGEQFF.

Comment on this clone: Other DNA sequences in this specimen translate into the identical CDR3. The chain recombines TRBV12-3 or TRBV12-4 with TRBJ1-5; D is unresolved. The CDR3 length is 13 residues. Trimming stripped 3 bases from V and 7 bases from J, with 10 bases between. CDR3 residues: CASSFGGSQPQHF. The DNA of the CDR3 is TGTGCCAGCAGTTTCGGCGGGAGCCAGCCCCAGCATTTT.

The chain has TRBV29-1 and TRBJ2-3; weak D call: TRBD1 (5 bases). V shed 4 bases and J shed 5 bases, with 10 bases lying between them. The V gene's germline CDR1 is SQVTM and CDR2 ANQGSEA. The length of the CDR3 is 12 residues. The chain's CDR3 is CSVAGIGDTQYF. As DNA, the CDR3 is TGCAGCGTTGCAGGGATCGGAGATACGCAGTATTTT.

CDR3 DNA: TGTGCCAGCAGCACCCAGGGATACGAGCAGTACTTC. Translating it yields CASSTQGYEQYF. The chain links TRBV6-5 to TRBJ2-7; maybe TRBD1 (5 bases). The V end lost 6 bases, the J end lost 4 bases, and 10 bases lay between the germline ends. Germline V lookup: CDR1 MNHEY, CDR2 SVGAGI. The CDR3 sequence is 12 residues long.

A remark on this clone: This specimen includes other DNA sequences encoding the same CDR3. This sequence joins TRBV5-1 and TRBJ2-5; a weak D match, TRBD2 (5 bases). Between the trimmed V and J ends, which lost 0 bases and 4 bases, there was a span of 7 bases. Germline values: CDR1 SGHRS, CDR2 YFSETQ. This CDR3 spans 13 amino acids. CDR3 region: CASSLGGGETQYF. The CDR3, as DNA: TGCGCCAGCAGCTTGGGAGGAGGAGAGACCCAGTACTTC.

V gene TRBV12-5 combines with J gene TRBJ1-1, with 10 bases identical to TRBD1. The V segment lost 6 bases and the J segment 1 base; nucleotides outside the gene matches: 11. In germline, CDR1 is LGHNT, CDR2 FRNRAP. The CDR3 spans 17 residues. In nucleotides, the CDR3 is TGTGCTAGTGGACGGACAGGGGGATCCTTCTCGAACACTGAAGCTTTCTTT. Its protein product is CASGRTGGSFSNTEAFF.

This clone occurred once. This rearrangement joins TRBV4-3 to TRBJ1-3; no reliable D call. Germline CDR1 is LGHNA and CDR2 is YSLEER. V lost 0 bases and J lost 0, with 12 bases in between. The CDR3 extends over 17 amino acids. CDR3 region: CASSQDRGFSSGNTIYF. Here the CDR3 DNA reads TGCGCCAGCAGCCAAGATAGAGGGTTCAGCTCTGGAAACACCATATATTTT.

This chain connects TRBV5-1 to TRBJ2-5; 10 nucleotides line up with TRBD2. CDR1 is SGHRS and CDR2 is YFSETQ in the germline V gene. The trim removed 0 bases at V and 2 bases at J, leaving 1 base unmatched. CDR3 length: 15 residues. CDR3: CASSLGTSGQETQYF. Here the CDR3 DNA reads TGCGCCAGCAGCTTGGGGACTAGCGGACAAGAGACCCAGTACTTC.

Details on this clone: One end of the junction varies from germline; a read error may be responsible. The chain's CDR3 is CASSDLTPDRANYDYTF. CDR3 nucleotide sequence: TGTGCCAGTAGTGACCTGACCCCGGACAGGGCTAACTATGACTACACCTTC. The chain recombines TRBV19 with TRBJ1-2; 8 bases fit TRBD1. The CDR3 covers 17 residues. CDR1 and CDR2 (germline): LNHDA, SQIVND (reference sequence).

The genes are TRBV12-3 or TRBV12-4 and TRBJ2-5; D remains unclear. The V end lost 6 bases, the J end lost 5 bases, and 7 bases lay between the germline ends. This CDR3 is 11 amino acids long. The CDR3 nucleotides are TGTGCCAGCAGCGCGGATGAGACCCAGTACTTC. It translates to CASSADETQYF.

The CDR3 loop is CASSGIAGGETQYF. The CDR3 bases are TGCGCCAGCAGTGGAATAGCGGGGGGAGAGACCCAGTACTTC. The chain employs TRBV10-2 and TRBJ2-5, with 10 bases fitting TRBD2. The CDR3 extends over 14 amino acids. The V gene end was trimmed by 4 bases and the J gene end by 4 bases; junction bases not matched to a gene: 3. Germline V gene data show CDR1 as WSHSY and CDR2 as SAAADI.

This clone was seen just once. The V call is TRBV30, the J call TRBJ2-5, with 7 positions matching TRBD2. Germline loops: CDR1 GTSNPN, CDR2 SVGIG (reference sequence). This CDR3 contains 15 residues. V was clipped by 1 base and J by 3 bases; unmatched bases: 8. For the CDR3, the DNA is TGTGCCTGGAGTGCCGGGACTACGAGGGAAGAGACCCAGTACTTC. Protein product: CAWSAGTTREETQYF. Full variable domain (remainder filled in from reference TRBV30 and TRBJ2-5): SQTIHQWPATLVQPVGSPLSLECTVEGTSNPNLYWYRQAAGRGLQLLFYSVGIGQISSEVPQNLSASRPQDRQFILSSKKLLLSDSGFYLCAWSAGTTREETQYFGPGTRLLVL.

The rearrangement joins TRBV2 to TRBJ1-1; 10 bases agree with TRBD1. The CDR3 spans 16 residues. V lost 6 bases, J lost 5 bases, and 12 bases stayed unmatched. Germline V CDR1 and CDR2: SNHLY, FYNNEI. The CDR3 spells CASSTNRDRGETEAFF. DNA for the CDR3: TGTGCCAGCAGCACGAACAGGGACAGGGGTGAGACTGAAGCTTTCTTT.

The chain joins TRBV9 to TRBJ1-3; TRBD1 is a possible D gene (5 bases). The CDR3 covers 16 residues. CDR1 is SGDLS and CDR2 is YYNGEE in the germline V gene. The V and J ends lost 0 bases and 6 bases respectively, with 16 bases between them. CDR3 in DNA: TGTGCCAGCAGCGTAGATGCCAGGGTATTCGAAAACACCATATATTTT. Its translation is CASSVDARVFENTIYF.

The gene calls are TRBV12-3 or TRBV12-4 and TRBJ2-7, with D perhaps TRBD2 (6 bases). Trimming took 7 bases from V and 5 from J, leaving 15 bases between them. This CDR3 is built from 13 residues. CDR3 amino acids: CASTPDYSHEQYF. The CDR3 DNA is TGTGCCAGCACCCCGGACTATTCCCACGAGCAGTACTTC.

This clone occurred once. This chain links TRBV7-6 with TRBJ1-1, with a tentative D call TRBD1 (5 bases). Germline V gene sequence: CDR1 SGHVS, CDR2 FNYEAQ. The CDR3 is 16 residues long. V lost 3 bases and J lost 0, with 14 bases in between. The CDR3 loop is CASSFESGLVNTEAFF. Written as DNA, the CDR3 is TGTGCCAGCAGCTTCGAGTCGGGACTCGTGAACACTGAAGCTTTCTTT.

The chain has TRBV7-2 and TRBJ1-5, with D perhaps TRBD1 (6 bases). CDR3 length: 15 residues. Trimming left V 4 bases short and J 6 bases short, with 16 bases between. Germline assignment: CDR1 SGHTA and CDR2 FQGNSA. The CDR3 sequence: CASSSSTQGTQPQHF. The CDR3 DNA reads TGTGCCAGCAGCTCATCAACACAGGGAACTCAGCCCCAGCATTTT.

The chain links TRBV7-9 to TRBJ1-6; D is ambiguous. V was pared by 0 bases and J by 6 bases, with 9 bases between. This CDR3 is 15 amino acids long. Germline V gives CDR1 SEHNR, CDR2 FQNEAQ (reference sequence). The CDR3 protein is CASSLAPSPNSPLHF. The CDR3, as DNA: TGTGCCAGCAGCTTAGCCCCCAGTCCTAATTCACCCCTCCACTTT. Full variable domain (rest looked up from reference TRBV7-9 and TRBJ1-6): DTGVSQNPRHKITKRGQNVTFRCDPISEHNRLYWYRQTLGQGPEFLTYFQNEAQLEKSRLLSDRFSAERPKGSFSTLEIQRTEQGDSAMYLCASSLAPSPNSPLHFGNGTRLTVT.

The gene calls are TRBV12-5 and TRBJ1-5, with D possibly TRBD1 on 6 matching bases. V was pared by 1 base and J by 2 bases, with 9 bases between. Looked up from germline, CDR1 is LGHNT and CDR2 is FRNRAP. CDR3 size: 15 residues. This CDR3 reads CASGLGTVGNQPQHF. In DNA, the CDR3 is TGTGCTAGTGGTTTGGGGACAGTCGGCAATCAGCCCCAGCATTTT.